Listed here are 29 T cell receptor beta chains from one sample, sequenced in a study of T cells in Graves' hyperthyroidism and ophthalmopathy. The source material, RNA transcripts, was used to amplify TCR beta CDR3 regions. The HTBI primer set was used in a first-round RT-PCR of the TCR CDR3. TCRdb re-called the multiplex PCR reads through MiXCR, storing one row per CDR3 protein. The sample carries 750,000 to 900,000 distinct CDR3 sequences, 35% to 45% recorded once. Material: blood. Receptor source: a man younger than 30 with Graves' hyperthyroidism.

As for this clonotype: It may be a read error: a sequence one base away is much more abundant. In nucleotides, the CDR3 is TGCGTCAGCAGCTCGAGCAGGGCTGGAAACACCATATATTTT. It yields the protein CVSSSSRAGNTIYF. The chain carries TRBV5-1 and TRBJ1-3, with D tentatively TRBD1 (5 bases). This CDR3 contains 14 residues. The germline gives CDR1 SGHRS, CDR2 YFSETQ.

Comments on this clonotype: One end of the junction varies from germline; a read error may be responsible. The V and J genes are TRBV7-9 and TRBJ2-7, with TRBD2 matching 9 bases. From germline, CDR1 is SEHNR and CDR2 FQNEAQ (reference sequence). The CDR3 has 15 residues. In nucleotides, the CDR3 is TGCGCCAGCAGCCTAGGGACTAGCAGTGGCTACGAGCAGTACTTC. This codes for CASSLGTSSGYEQYF.

V usage is TRBV12-3 or TRBV12-4 and J usage is TRBJ1-1; 8 bases align to TRBD1. Germline trimming cut 4 bases from V and 1 base from J; bases unmatched to any gene: 8. This CDR3 spans 16 amino acids. CDR3: CASSYSQGAGNTEAFF. The CDR3, as DNA: TGTGCCAGCAGTTACTCGCAGGGGGCCGGGAACACTGAAGCTTTCTTT.

The V and J genes are TRBV20-1 and TRBJ2-2; no reliable D call. Germline V CDR1 and CDR2: DFQATT, SNEGSKA (reference sequence). Trimming took off 5 bases at V and 0 bases at J, with 10 bases between the two ends. CDR3 size: 14 residues. CDR3 nucleotides: TGCAGTGCTCCCTTAGCCGCGAACACCGGGGAGCTGTTTTTT. Translated: CSAPLAANTGELFF.

This clonotype was observed a handful of times. This CDR3 reads CASSTASTDTQYF. CDR3 DNA sequence: TGCGCCAGCAGCACGGCTAGCACAGATACGCAGTATTTT. V and J are TRBV5-1 and TRBJ2-3; D unclear. V shed 4 bases and J shed 0 bases, with 6 bases lying between them. The CDR3 consists of 13 residues. The germline V gene encodes CDR1 SGHRS and CDR2 YFSETQ.

The chain links TRBV13 to TRBJ1-2, with 7 bases identical to TRBD1. Per germline, CDR1 PRHDT and CDR2 FYEKMQ (reference sequence). CDR3 length equals 13 residues. The V segment lost 4 bases and the J segment 3 bases; nucleotides outside the gene matches: 2. The DNA of the CDR3 is TGTGCCAGCAGCTGGGACAGCCACTATGGCTACACCTTC. This translates into CASSWDSHYGYTF.

This CDR3 reads CASSRPSVNTEAFF. The CDR3 coding sequence is TGTGCCAGCAGCCGACCCTCGGTGAACACTGAAGCTTTCTTT. The V and J genes are TRBV7-2 and TRBJ1-1; the D is unclear. In germline, CDR1 is SGHTA, CDR2 FQGNSA. This CDR3 spans 14 amino acids. Trimming removed 5 bases from V and 0 bases from J, with 10 bases in between.

This clonotype was seen ten or more times. The V gene is TRBV5-6, the J gene TRBJ1-6; D remains unclear. Deletions cut 4 bases from V and 9 bases from J, with 11 bases between. Germline-derived CDR1 and CDR2 are SGHDT and YYEEEE. This CDR3 region has 13 residues. The CDR3 coding sequence is TGTGCCAGCAGCCAGCCGACCTTTTCACCCCTCCACTTT. Encoded protein: CASSQPTFSPLHF.

V is TRBV2 and J is TRBJ1-5; D remains ambiguous. The CDR3 consists of 14 residues. Per germline, CDR1 SNHLY and CDR2 FYNNEI. V shed 0 bases and J shed 5 bases, with 8 bases lying between them. The CDR3 sequence is CASSEARGHQPQHF. The CDR3 nucleotides are TGTGCCAGCAGTGAAGCAAGAGGGCATCAGCCCCAGCATTTT.

Ten or more counts support this clonotype. The rearrangement links TRBV12-3 or TRBV12-4 to TRBJ2-2; 11 nucleotides match TRBD2. This CDR3 is built from 16 residues. The junction had 4 bases not matched to a gene; V was cut back by 5 bases and J by 2 bases. The CDR3 sequence: CASSPGTSGNTGELFF. The CDR3 DNA sequence: TGTGCCAGCAGTCCTGGGACTAGCGGTAACACCGGGGAGCTGTTTTTT.

In its sample, this clonotype was seen a few times. The chain is built from TRBV10-3 and TRBJ2-7, with TRBD1 matching over 11 bases. Germline CDR1 reads ENHRY; CDR2 reads SYGVKD. The junction had 5 bases not matched to a gene; V was cut back by 6 bases and J by 1 base. CDR3 size: 15 residues. The CDR3 bases are TGTGCCATCAGAGCCGGGACAGGGGGTTCCTACGAGCAGTACTTC. Translating gives CAIRAGTGGSYEQYF.

The V call is TRBV20-1, the J call TRBJ1-4; 9 bases fit TRBD1. The CDR3 runs 15 residues. After removal of 3 bases from V and 8 bases from J, the junction contained 10 bases not matched to a gene. In germline, CDR1 is DFQATT, CDR2 SNEGSKA (reference sequence). CDR3 DNA sequence: TGCAGTGCTAGCGCCCCGGGACAGGGAGGGGAAAAACTGTTTTTT. Translating it yields CSASAPGQGGEKLFF.

CDR3 DNA: TGTGCCAGCACCGGGAGCGGGGCGAGCTCCTACGAGCAGTACTTC. Its translation: CASTGSGASSYEQYF. V gene TRBV7-2 combines with J gene TRBJ2-7; 7 bases align to TRBD2. Germline V gene data show CDR1 as SGHTA and CDR2 as FQGNSA. The CDR3 contains 15 residues. Trimming cost V 7 bases and J 0 bases; bases outside gene matches: 9. Full variable domain (missing parts from reference TRBV7-2 and TRBJ2-7): GAGVSQSPSNKVTEKGKDVELRCDPISGHTALYWYRQSLGQGLEFLIYFQGNSAPDKSGLPSDRFSAERTGGSVSTLTIQRTQQEDSAVYLCASTGSGASSYEQYFGPGTRLTVT.

V gene TRBV11-2 combines with J gene TRBJ2-5; 10 bases are a match to TRBD2. The germline gives CDR1 SGHAT, CDR2 FQNNGV. The CDR3 covers 15 residues. The V and J ends lost 4 bases and 4 bases, in that order; junction bases with no gene match: 6. The CDR3 nucleotides read TGTGCCAGCAGCTATAGCGGGAGGATGGGAGAGACCCAGTACTTC. Translated, it gives CASSYSGRMGETQYF.

This clonotype was seen at least ten times. The chain links TRBV9 to TRBJ2-7; no clear D gene. This CDR3 comprises 13 residues. Germline-derived CDR1 and CDR2 are SGDLS and YYNGEE. V shed 0 bases and J shed 6 bases, with 10 bases lying between them. The CDR3 region has the DNA TGTGCCAGCAGCGTAGATGGAAGAGGCGAGCAGTACTTC. Amino acid sequence: CASSVDGRGEQYF.

This chain connects TRBV7-8 to TRBJ2-7; the D gene is possibly TRBD1 (6 bases). Per germline, CDR1 SGHVS and CDR2 FQNEAQ. CDR3 length: 14 residues. Trimming took 2 bases from V and 6 from J, leaving 14 bases between them. The CDR3 DNA reads TGTGCCAGCAGCTTATTTGCAGGGGAGTCCGAGCAGTACTTC. Encoded protein: CASSLFAGESEQYF.

The genes are TRBV20-1 and TRBJ1-5, with TRBD1 matching over 9 bases. The CDR3 has 12 residues. V dropped 5 bases and J dropped 11; count of bases not matched to a gene: 7. Germline V gene data show CDR1 as DFQATT and CDR2 as SNEGSKA (reference sequence). The CDR3 DNA sequence: TGCAGTGCTCCCGGGACAGGGAAGACCCAGCATTTT. Amino acid sequence: CSAPGTGKTQHF.

This clonotype has only a few counts. A junction end diverges from the germline sequence, so it may reflect a read error. The chain is built from TRBV10-3 and TRBJ1-1; D uncertain. Germline V gene lookup returns CDR1 ENHRY and CDR2 SYGVKD. This CDR3 has 13 amino acids. CDR3 region: CASSYTLSTEAFF. The CDR3 DNA reads as TGTGCCAGCAGTTACACACTTTCCACTGAAGCTTTCTTT.

The chain's CDR3 is CARRGGVGTEAFF. The CDR3 DNA reads TGTGCCCGAAGGGGGGGGGTGGGGACTGAAGCTTTCTTT. J is TRBJ1-1 and V is TRBV2; D may be TRBD1 (6 bases). The germline V gene encodes CDR1 SNHLY and CDR2 FYNNEI. The germline V and J ends were trimmed by 11 bases and 5 bases, with 18 bases remaining between them. This CDR3 comprises 13 residues.

This rearrangement joins TRBV7-9 to TRBJ1-1, with 7 positions matching TRBD1. The junction had 7 bases not matched to a gene; V was cut back by 5 bases and J by 1 base. The CDR3 runs to 15 residues. Germline V gene data show CDR1 as SEHNR and CDR2 as FQNEAQ (reference sequence). This CDR3 is CASSPADRENTEAFF. CDR3 coding DNA: TGTGCCAGCAGCCCTGCTGACAGGGAGAACACTGAAGCTTTCTTT. Supplemented by reference TRBV7-9 and TRBJ1-1, the full variable domain reads DTGVSQNPRHKITKRGQNVTFRCDPISEHNRLYWYRQTLGQGPEFLTYFQNEAQLEKSRLLSDRFSAERPKGSFSTLEIQRTEQGDSAMYLCASSPADRENTEAFFGQGTRLTVV.

Note on this clonotype: The germline gene is not matched at one end of the junction; a read error may be the cause. The J gene is TRBJ1-5, the V gene TRBV28; D not certain. The CDR3 spans 14 residues. Germline CDR1 and CDR2: MDHEN and SYDVKM. CDR3 sequence: CATSFGLGNQPQHF. CDR3 coding DNA: TGTGCCACCAGTTTCGGGTTAGGCAATCAGCCCCAGCATTTT.

The chain couples TRBV29-1 to TRBJ1-4, with 9 positions matching TRBD1. Germline loops: CDR1 SQVTM, CDR2 ANQGSEA. This CDR3 has 12 amino acids. V shed 6 bases and J 8 bases; nucleotides not matched to a gene: 4. The CDR3 loop is CSVRTGAEKLFF. CDR3 DNA: TGCAGCGTGCGGACAGGGGCCGAAAAACTGTTTTTT.

The J gene is TRBJ1-2, the V gene TRBV5-6; D remains ambiguous. The CDR3 has 13 residues. Trimming cost V 4 bases and J 6 bases, with 13 bases left between them. CDR1 and CDR2 from the germline V gene are SGHDT and YYEEEE. This CDR3 is CASSSPRVNGYTF. The CDR3 DNA sequence: TGTGCCAGCAGCAGCCCCCGGGTCAATGGCTACACCTTC.

This clonotype appeared many times. The chain recombines TRBV7-9 with TRBJ1-1; D is undetermined. Germline assignment: CDR1 SEHNR and CDR2 FQNEAQ (reference sequence). The CDR3 loop spans 12 amino acids. V was trimmed by 7 bases and J by 1 base, leaving 7 bases between them. CDR3: CASKNGNTEAFF. The CDR3 nucleotides read TGTGCCAGCAAAAATGGGAACACTGAAGCTTTCTTT.

This clonotype has at least ten counts. This rearrangement joins TRBV7-2 to TRBJ2-7; D not certain. Trimming cost V 1 base and J 3 bases, with 7 bases left between them. The CDR3 consists of 13 residues. Per the germline V gene, CDR1 is SGHTA and CDR2 is FQGNSA. The CDR3 sequence: CASSLGQHYEQYF. In DNA form, the CDR3 reads TGTGCCAGCAGCTTAGGGCAGCACTACGAGCAGTACTTC. The full variable domain, its missing parts supplied by reference TRBV7-2 and TRBJ2-7, is GAGVSQSPSNKVTEKGKDVELRCDPISGHTALYWYRQSLGQGLEFLIYFQGNSAPDKSGLPSDRFSAERTGGSVSTLTIQRTQQEDSAVYLCASSLGQHYEQYFGPGTRLTVT.

This clonotype came up a few times. In DNA form, the CDR3 reads TGTGCCAGCAGCGCAACGCTACTAGCGGGGGGGCCGTCCCCCTACGAGCAGTACTTC. It translates to CASSATLLAGGPSPYEQYF. The chain joins TRBV7-6 to TRBJ2-7; 13 positions match TRBD2. CDR3 length: 19 amino acids. Germline CDR1 SGHVS, CDR2 FNYEAQ. With 5 bases clipped from V and 2 bases from J, the junction kept 15 bases outside the gene matches.

This clonotype was found many times. The chain is built from TRBV29-1 and TRBJ2-2, with 8 bases lining up with TRBD1. V trimming: 4 bases; J trimming: 0 bases; junction bases outside the gene matches: 4. This CDR3 region has 15 residues. Germline CDR1 SQVTM, CDR2 ANQGSEA. The chain's CDR3 is CSVARQGTNTGELFF. CDR3 in DNA: TGCAGCGTTGCACGACAGGGGACGAACACCGGGGAGCTGTTTTTT.

This clonotype showed up many times. This CDR3 reads CASKLGDRGLSGYTF. The CDR3 DNA follows: TGTGCCAGCAAGTTAGGGGACAGGGGGCTGAGTGGCTACACCTTC. The rearrangement links TRBV7-9 to TRBJ1-2; 12 bases agree with TRBD1. The junction had 10 bases not matched to a gene; V was cut back by 7 bases and J by 7 bases. Germline CDR1 reads SEHNR; CDR2 reads FQNEAQ (reference sequence). The CDR3 loop spans 15 amino acids.

In its sample, this clonotype was seen a few times. This chain uses TRBV7-8 with TRBJ2-7; 9 nucleotides match TRBD1. CDR1 and CDR2 from the germline V gene are SGHVS and FQNEAQ. Germline trimming cut 5 bases from V and 4 bases from J; bases unmatched to any gene: 6. The CDR3 covers 14 residues. CDR3 in amino acids: CASSQRTGEYEQYF. CDR3 nucleotides: TGTGCCAGCAGCCAACGGACAGGGGAATACGAGCAGTACTTC.